This is a list of T cell receptor beta chains from one sample in a study of T cell responses to AZD1222 COVID-19 vaccine. Here immunoSEQ multiplex PCR was the method, and the copy in TCRdb shows in-frame clones only, minus some. Of 65,000 to 70,000 clones in the sample, roughly four fifths are singletons; the top ten hold approximately 5.4%. The sequences come from peripheral blood, collected on day 0 of AZD1222 vaccination. The receptors were sampled from an adult in good health. CDR3s include the opening cysteine and the closing phenylalanine or tryptophan. Fields, in order: D gene, clone size, V gene, J gene, CDR3 protein, CDR3 DNA. D genes are given only for firm matches. Clone sizes are given selectively: once, few, many, or a class where the clone is expanded.

d_gene: NA; abundance: NA; v_gene: TRBV6-5; j_gene: TRBJ2-3; CDR3aa: CASSYSGTRTNTQYF; CDR3nt: TGTGCCAGCAGTTACTCAGGGACCCGCACAAATACGCAGTATTTT
d_gene: NA; abundance: NA; v_gene: TRBV28; j_gene: TRBJ2-7; CDR3aa: CASSQSYEQYF; CDR3nt: TGTGCCAGCAGTCAGTCCTACGAGCAGTACTTC
d_gene: NA; abundance: NA; v_gene: TRBV7-2; j_gene: TRBJ1-1; CDR3aa: CASSLYTEAFF; CDR3nt: TGTGCCAGCAGCTTGTACACTGAAGCTTTCTTT
d_gene: NA; abundance: NA; v_gene: TRBV5-6; j_gene: TRBJ1-2; CDR3aa: CASSSATVGYGYTF; CDR3nt: TGTGCCAGCAGCTCAGCGACAGTTGGTTATGGCTACACCTTC
d_gene: NA; abundance: NA; v_gene: TRBV6-5; j_gene: TRBJ2-1; CDR3aa: CASAPALDFGEQFF; CDR3nt: TGTGCCTCTGCCCCAGCTCTGGATTTTGGTGAGCAGTTCTTC
d_gene: TRBD1; abundance: NA; v_gene: TRBV6-2/TRBV6-3; j_gene: TRBJ1-6; CDR3aa: CASSPDRDDGSPLHF; CDR3nt: TGTGCCAGCAGTCCGGACAGGGATGACGGTTCACCCCTCCACTTT
d_gene: NA; abundance: NA; v_gene: TRBV27; j_gene: TRBJ2-2; CDR3aa: CASRQIGSGELFF; CDR3nt: TGTGCCAGCAGACAAATTGGGTCCGGGGAGCTGTTTTTT
d_gene: NA; abundance: NA; v_gene: TRBV7-3; j_gene: TRBJ1-1; CDR3aa: CASSLRGRDTEAFF; CDR3nt: TGTGCCAGCAGCTTACGAGGGAGGGACACTGAAGCTTTCTTT
d_gene: TRBD2; abundance: NA; v_gene: TRBV30; j_gene: TRBJ2-7; CDR3aa: CAWSPASGGRREQYF; CDR3nt: TGTGCCTGGAGTCCTGCTAGCGGGGGGCGTCGTGAGCAGTACTTC
d_gene: NA; abundance: NA; v_gene: TRBV28; j_gene: TRBJ2-3; CDR3aa: CASSLMQGRDTQYF; CDR3nt: TGTGCCAGCAGTTTGATGCAGGGGCGGGATACGCAGTATTTT
d_gene: NA; abundance: NA; v_gene: TRBV24-1; j_gene: TRBJ1-1; CDR3aa: CATSGCSCGAPAAFF; CDR3nt: TGTGCCACCAGTGGTTGTTCGTGCGGGGCCCCTGCAGCTTTCTTT
d_gene: NA; abundance: NA; v_gene: TRBV2; j_gene: TRBJ1-6; CDR3aa: CASSVGDGGSPLHF; CDR3nt: TGTGCCAGCAGTGTGGGTGACGGAGGCTCACCCCTCCACTTT
d_gene: TRBD1; abundance: NA; v_gene: TRBV11-2; j_gene: TRBJ2-7; CDR3aa: CASRGTGSSTHEQYF; CDR3nt: TGTGCCAGCAGGGGGACAGGGAGTTCCACTCACGAGCAGTACTTC
d_gene: NA; abundance: NA; v_gene: TRBV11-3; j_gene: TRBJ2-3; CDR3aa: CASSQGAGRGDGSDTQYF; CDR3nt: TGTGCCAGCAGCCAAGGAGCGGGAAGGGGGGATGGATCAGATACGCAGTATTTT
d_gene: NA; abundance: few; v_gene: TRBV28; j_gene: TRBJ2-7; CDR3aa: CASRPDESYEQYF; CDR3nt: TGTGCCAGCAGGCCCGACGAATCCTACGAGCAGTACTTC
d_gene: NA; abundance: NA; v_gene: TRBV7-9; j_gene: TRBJ1-2; CDR3aa: CASSFGGSNYGYTF; CDR3nt: TGTGCCAGCAGCTTCGGGGGATCTAACTATGGCTACACCTTC
d_gene: NA; abundance: many; v_gene: TRBV7-8; j_gene: TRBJ1-3; CDR3aa: CASSLDSTGNTIYF; CDR3nt: TGTGCCAGCAGCTTAGATTCGACTGGAAACACCATATATTTT
d_gene: TRBD1; abundance: NA; v_gene: TRBV5-4; j_gene: TRBJ1-3; CDR3aa: CASSLGTGESSGNTIYF; CDR3nt: TGTGCCAGCAGCTTGGGGACAGGGGAATCCTCTGGAAACACCATATATTTT
d_gene: TRBD1; abundance: once; v_gene: TRBV19; j_gene: TRBJ2-3; CDR3aa: CASSGRGSTDTQYF; CDR3nt: TGTGCCAGTAGCGGCAGGGGGAGCACAGATACGCAGTATTTT
d_gene: TRBD2; abundance: NA; v_gene: TRBV19; j_gene: TRBJ2-7; CDR3aa: CASSIGLASGEQYF; CDR3nt: TGTGCCAGTAGTATCGGACTAGCCTCGGGTGAGCAGTACTTC
d_gene: NA; abundance: NA; v_gene: TRBV5-1; j_gene: TRBJ1-1; CDR3aa: CASSLDSQAFF; CDR3nt: TGCGCCAGCAGTTTAGACAGCCAAGCTTTCTTT
d_gene: NA; abundance: NA; v_gene: TRBV18; j_gene: TRBJ1-6; CDR3aa: CASQDTNNSPLHF; CDR3nt: TGTGCCAGCCAAGACACGAATAATTCACCCCTCCACTTT
d_gene: NA; abundance: NA; v_gene: TRBV7-7; j_gene: TRBJ2-2; CDR3aa: CASSLLGNGELFF; CDR3nt: TGTGCCAGCAGCTTATTGGGGAACGGGGAGCTGTTTTTT
d_gene: NA; abundance: NA; v_gene: TRBV6-5; j_gene: TRBJ1-2; CDR3aa: CASSYSMGNYGYTF; CDR3nt: TGTGCCAGCAGTTACTCGATGGGGAACTATGGCTACACCTTC
d_gene: NA; abundance: NA; v_gene: TRBV5-4; j_gene: TRBJ2-5; CDR3aa: CASSLLGTEETQYF; CDR3nt: TGTGCCAGCAGCTTGTTAGGGACGGAAGAGACCCAGTACTTC
d_gene: TRBD2; abundance: few; v_gene: TRBV6-2/TRBV6-3; j_gene: TRBJ2-7; CDR3aa: CASSYHLAGGSEQYF; CDR3nt: TGTGCCAGCAGTTACCATCTAGCGGGGGGGTCCGAGCAGTACTTC
d_gene: NA; abundance: NA; v_gene: TRBV9; j_gene: TRBJ2-1; CDR3aa: CASSPLVGRLYNEQFF; CDR3nt: TGTGCCAGCAGCCCCCTGGTGGGGCGACTCTACAATGAGCAGTTCTTC
d_gene: NA; abundance: NA; v_gene: TRBV5-1; j_gene: TRBJ1-3; CDR3aa: CASSYSDRVSGNTIYF; CDR3nt: TGCGCCAGCAGCTATTCCGACCGGGTCTCTGGAAACACCATATATTTT
d_gene: NA; abundance: NA; v_gene: TRBV19; j_gene: TRBJ2-7; CDR3aa: CASSSQGISYEQYF; CDR3nt: TGTGCCAGTAGTAGTCAGGGGATCTCCTACGAGCAGTACTTC
d_gene: NA; abundance: NA; v_gene: TRBV15; j_gene: TRBJ2-5; CDR3aa: CATGTWGETQYF; CDR3nt: TGTGCCACTGGGACCTGGGGAGAGACCCAGTACTTC
d_gene: TRBD2; abundance: once; v_gene: TRBV3-1/TRBV3-2; j_gene: TRBJ2-5; CDR3aa: CASSQSPGGEKTQYF; CDR3nt: TGTGCCAGCAGCCAAAGTCCCGGGGGGGAAAAGACCCAGTACTTC
d_gene: TRBD1; abundance: few; v_gene: TRBV11-2; j_gene: TRBJ1-1; CDR3aa: CASSQAGGSRNTEAFF; CDR3nt: TGTGCCAGCAGCCAAGCAGGGGGCTCTAGAAACACTGAAGCTTTCTTT
d_gene: TRBD2; abundance: many; v_gene: TRBV6-2/TRBV6-3; j_gene: TRBJ2-1; CDR3aa: CASSSRRGLAGASYNEQFF; CDR3nt: TGTGCCAGCAGTAGCCGGCGGGGACTAGCGGGGGCGTCCTACAATGAGCAGTTCTTC
d_gene: NA; abundance: NA; v_gene: TRBV10-3; j_gene: TRBJ1-3; CDR3aa: CAISDGKRGNTIYF; CDR3nt: TGTGCCATCAGTGATGGGAAGAGGGGAAACACCATATATTTT
d_gene: NA; abundance: NA; v_gene: TRBV11-3; j_gene: TRBJ2-7; CDR3aa: CASSFVGGAYEQYF; CDR3nt: TGTGCCAGCAGCTTTGTAGGGGGGGCGTACGAGCAGTACTTC
d_gene: TRBD2; abundance: NA; v_gene: TRBV7-6; j_gene: TRBJ2-7; CDR3aa: CASSSLPGIGTRYEQYF; CDR3nt: TGTGCCAGCAGCTCACTCCCCGGGATAGGGACTAGGTACGAGCAGTACTTC
d_gene: NA; abundance: few; v_gene: TRBV19; j_gene: TRBJ1-5; CDR3aa: CASFGGGVQHF; CDR3nt: TGTGCCAGTTTTGGGGGCGGAGTCCAGCATTTT
d_gene: TRBD1; abundance: NA; v_gene: TRBV19; j_gene: TRBJ2-7; CDR3aa: CASGTGFGEQYF; CDR3nt: TGTGCCAGTGGGACAGGGTTTGGCGAGCAGTACTTC
d_gene: NA; abundance: NA; v_gene: TRBV7-2; j_gene: TRBJ1-2; CDR3aa: CASSFAAPGANYGYTF; CDR3nt: TGTGCCAGCAGCTTCGCCGCCCCGGGAGCTAACTATGGCTACACCTTC
d_gene: NA; abundance: few; v_gene: TRBV7-3; j_gene: TRBJ1-1; CDR3aa: CASSPVGPNTEAFF; CDR3nt: TGTGCCAGCAGCCCCGTGGGACCGAACACTGAAGCTTTCTTT
d_gene: TRBD1; abundance: many; v_gene: TRBV24-1; j_gene: TRBJ2-7; CDR3aa: CATSDWDSSYEQYF; CDR3nt: TGTGCCACCAGTGATTGGGACAGCTCCTACGAGCAGTACTTC
d_gene: NA; abundance: NA; v_gene: TRBV5-4; j_gene: TRBJ1-1; CDR3aa: CASSLDNRMNTEAFF; CDR3nt: TGTGCCAGCAGCTTGGATAACAGGATGAACACTGAAGCTTTCTTT
d_gene: TRBD1; abundance: NA; v_gene: TRBV4-2; j_gene: TRBJ2-7; CDR3aa: CASSPRDRGLNEQYF; CDR3nt: TGTGCCAGCAGCCCTAGGGACAGGGGGCTGAACGAGCAGTACTTC
d_gene: TRBD2; abundance: NA; v_gene: TRBV5-1; j_gene: TRBJ2-5; CDR3aa: CASSSGTSGETQYF; CDR3nt: TGCGCCAGCAGCTCAGGGACTAGCGGAGAGACCCAGTACTTC
d_gene: NA; abundance: few; v_gene: TRBV12-2; j_gene: TRBJ1-5; CDR3aa: CASRLAAGVNQPQHF; CDR3nt: TGTGCAAGTCGCTTAGCGGCAGGGGTCAATCAGCCCCAGCATTTT